This T cell receptor (beta chain) was profiled in a study of T-cell reconstitution after alpha-beta-depleted transplantation in children (dated by TCRdb to the mid-2010s). Concerning the study at large: Using TCR repertoire profiling, the study quantitatively followed how T-cell immune reconstitution unfolded in children after TCRalphabeta/CD19-depleted allogeneic hematopoietic cell transplantation.

Receptors were amplified or captured by PCR. TCRdb names Illumina HiSeq 2500 as the instrument used. To normalize quantification of the TCRbeta repertoire, the TCR libraries were built with molecular barcoding that relied on unique molecular identifiers. TCRdb trimmed the raw reads at Q25, called clones with MiXCR and kept productive beta chains. Each entry is one CDR3 protein sequence, shown with its most common DNA and genes. The sample table holds about 900,000 distinct CDR3 sequences, of which roughly 29% were seen once. Under 30% of the sample goes to the ten largest clones. From the cysteine through the phenylalanine, the CDR3 covers 13 amino acids. Kept here is only the CDR3 DNA, which spans 39 bases and is read in frame from base 1. V loses 1 base, J loses 8 bases, and the germline ends lie 12 bases apart. CDR1 SGHRS and CDR2 YFSETQ are derived from the germline V gene. Only a few counts were recorded for this clonotype. Its antigen is not yet known. Base qualities are missing; no much larger clone stands one base away.

The full study reports these points: In some patients, the high TCRbeta diversity seen at day 60 was put down to recipient T cells and intrathymic progenitors that had survived conditioning. Apparently early alphabetaT-cell count recovery about two months after transplant reportedly relied on only several hundred rapidly expanded clones derived from non-depleted graft cells. Over subsequent months, a decline in hyperexpanded clone frequencies was noted, and after one year, T-cell counts and TCRbeta diversity were mostly ascribed to newly produced T cells.

The treatment or condition label here, explained by the study, means: allogeneic hematopoietic cell transplantation with graft depleted of TCRalphabeta T cells and CD19 B cells. The children who served as transplant recipients had been given grafts of TCRalphabeta/CD19-depleted allogeneic hematopoietic cells. In this chain, TRBV5-1 is recombined with TRBJ1-1; perhaps TRBD1 is the D gene, with 6 bases matching. Sequencing was performed on PBMCs, mostly from graft donor cells, taken 360 days after TCRalphabeta/CD19-depleted stem cell transplant. The source of this sequence is a boy under three years old who had a stem cell transplant for SCID, so the T cells may come from the graft donor. The CDR3 protein sequence reads: CASSLYREGEAFF. In nucleotide form, the sequence is TGCGCCAGCAGCTTGTACAGGGAGGGGGAAGCTTTCTTT.